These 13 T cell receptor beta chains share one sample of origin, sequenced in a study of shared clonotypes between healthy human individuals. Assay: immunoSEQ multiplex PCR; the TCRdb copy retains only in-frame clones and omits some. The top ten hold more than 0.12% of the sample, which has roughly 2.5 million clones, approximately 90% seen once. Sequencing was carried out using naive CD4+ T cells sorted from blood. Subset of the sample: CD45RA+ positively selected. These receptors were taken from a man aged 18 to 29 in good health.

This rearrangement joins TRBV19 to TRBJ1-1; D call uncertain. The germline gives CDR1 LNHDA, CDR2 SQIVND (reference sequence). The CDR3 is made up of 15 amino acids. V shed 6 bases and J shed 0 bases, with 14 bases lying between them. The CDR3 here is CASRNFRTLNTEAFF. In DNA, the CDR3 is TGTGCCAGTAGAAACTTCCGGACGTTGAACACTGAAGCTTTCTTT.

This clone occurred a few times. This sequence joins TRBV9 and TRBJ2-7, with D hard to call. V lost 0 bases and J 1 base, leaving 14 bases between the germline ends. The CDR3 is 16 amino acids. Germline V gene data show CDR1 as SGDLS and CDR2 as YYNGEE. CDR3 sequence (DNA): TGTGCCAGCAGCGTAGCGCCAGGACCAAGATCCTACGAGCAGTACTTC. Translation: CASSVAPGPRSYEQYF.

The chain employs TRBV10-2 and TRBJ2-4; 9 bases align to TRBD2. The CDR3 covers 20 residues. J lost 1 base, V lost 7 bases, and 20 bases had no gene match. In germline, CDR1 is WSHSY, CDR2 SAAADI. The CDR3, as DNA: TGCGCCAGCAACGCCGACGGGTTGGCGGGAGGGCCGGAGGCCAAAAACATTCAGTACTTC. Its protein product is CASNADGLAGGPEAKNIQYF.

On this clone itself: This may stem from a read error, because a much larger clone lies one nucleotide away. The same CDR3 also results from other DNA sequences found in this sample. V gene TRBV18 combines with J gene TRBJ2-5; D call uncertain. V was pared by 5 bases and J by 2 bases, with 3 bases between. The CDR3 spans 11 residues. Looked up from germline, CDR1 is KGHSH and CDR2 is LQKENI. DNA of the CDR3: TGTGCCAGCTCATCTCAAGAGACCCAGTACTTC. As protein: CASSSQETQYF. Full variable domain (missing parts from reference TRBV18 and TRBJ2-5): NAGVMQNPRHLVRRRGQEARLRCSPMKGHSHVYWYRQLPEEGLKFMVYLQKENIIDESGMPKERFSAEFPKEGPSILRIQQVVRGDSAAYFCASSSQETQYFGPGTRLLVL.

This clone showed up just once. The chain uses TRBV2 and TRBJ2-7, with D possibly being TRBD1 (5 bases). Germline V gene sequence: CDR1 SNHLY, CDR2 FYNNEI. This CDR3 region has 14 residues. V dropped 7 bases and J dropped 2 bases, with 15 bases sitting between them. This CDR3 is CASTLSAGPYEQYF. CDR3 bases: TGTGCCAGCACGTTGTCGGCAGGGCCCTACGAGCAGTACTTC.

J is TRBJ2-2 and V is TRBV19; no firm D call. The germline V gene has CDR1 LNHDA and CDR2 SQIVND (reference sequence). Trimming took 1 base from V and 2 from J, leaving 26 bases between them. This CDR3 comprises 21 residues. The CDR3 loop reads CASSIGLVLSRIRPNTGELFF. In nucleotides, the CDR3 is TGTGCCAGTAGTATAGGGCTTGTGTTGTCCCGGATCCGGCCAAACACCGGGGAGCTGTTTTTT.

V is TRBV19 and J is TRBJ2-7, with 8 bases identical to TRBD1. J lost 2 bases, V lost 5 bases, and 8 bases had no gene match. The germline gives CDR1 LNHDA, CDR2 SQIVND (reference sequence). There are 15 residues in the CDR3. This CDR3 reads CASSRVTGAPYEQYF. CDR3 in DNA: TGTGCCAGTAGTCGCGTGACAGGGGCGCCCTACGAGCAGTACTTC.

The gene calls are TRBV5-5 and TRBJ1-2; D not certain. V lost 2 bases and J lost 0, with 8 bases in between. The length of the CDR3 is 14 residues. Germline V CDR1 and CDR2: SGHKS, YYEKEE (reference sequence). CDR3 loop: CASSLQVPNYGYTF. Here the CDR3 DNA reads TGTGCCAGCAGCTTACAAGTACCTAACTATGGCTACACCTTC.

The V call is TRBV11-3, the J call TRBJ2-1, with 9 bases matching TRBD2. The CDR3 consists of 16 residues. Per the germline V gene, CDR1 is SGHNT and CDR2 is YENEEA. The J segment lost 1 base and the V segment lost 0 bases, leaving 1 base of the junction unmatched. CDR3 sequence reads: CASSLESGRSYNEQFF. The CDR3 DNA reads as TGTGCCAGCAGCTTAGAGAGCGGGAGGTCCTACAATGAGCAGTTCTTC. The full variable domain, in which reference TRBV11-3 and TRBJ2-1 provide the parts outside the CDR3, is EAGVVQSPRYKIIEKKQPVAFWCNPISGHNTLYWYLQNLGQGPELLIRYENEEAVDDSQLPKDRFSAERLKGVDSTLKIQPAELGDSAVYLCASSLESGRSYNEQFFGPGTRLTVL.

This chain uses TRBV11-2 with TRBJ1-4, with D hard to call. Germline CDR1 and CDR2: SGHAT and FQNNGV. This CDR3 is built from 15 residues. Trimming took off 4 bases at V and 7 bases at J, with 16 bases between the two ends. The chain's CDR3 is CASSSIGVSGEKLFF. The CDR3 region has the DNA TGTGCCAGCAGCTCTATTGGGGTGTCGGGTGAAAAACTGTTTTTT.

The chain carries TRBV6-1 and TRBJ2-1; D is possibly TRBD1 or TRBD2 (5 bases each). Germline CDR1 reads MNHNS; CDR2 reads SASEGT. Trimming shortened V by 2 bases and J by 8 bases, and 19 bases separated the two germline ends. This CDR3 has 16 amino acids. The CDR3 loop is CASSEIPRGPGDEQFF. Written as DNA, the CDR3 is TGTGCCAGCAGTGAAATCCCGAGGGGCCCCGGGGATGAGCAGTTCTTC.

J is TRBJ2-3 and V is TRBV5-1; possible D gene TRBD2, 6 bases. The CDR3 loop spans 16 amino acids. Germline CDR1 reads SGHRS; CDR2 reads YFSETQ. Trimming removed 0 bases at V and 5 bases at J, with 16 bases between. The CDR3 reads CASSLGAGLGQDTQYF. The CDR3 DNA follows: TGCGCCAGCAGCTTGGGGGCGGGGTTGGGTCAAGATACGCAGTATTTT. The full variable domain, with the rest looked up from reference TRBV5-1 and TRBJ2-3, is KAGVTQTPRYLIKTRGQQVTLSCSPISGHRSVSWYQQTPGQGLQFLFEYFSETQRNKGNFPGRFSGRQFSNSRSEMNVSTLELGDSALYLCASSLGAGLGQDTQYFGPGTRLTVL.

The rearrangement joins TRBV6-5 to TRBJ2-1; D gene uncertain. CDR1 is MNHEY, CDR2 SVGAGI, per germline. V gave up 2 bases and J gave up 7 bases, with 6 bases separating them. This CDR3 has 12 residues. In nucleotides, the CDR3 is TGTGCCAGCAGTTACGGGCTGAATGAGCAGTTCTTC. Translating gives CASSYGLNEQFF.